This T cell receptor (beta chain) was profiled in a study of T cells in localized non-small cell lung cancer. Losses at the gene ends were 6 bases for V and 4 bases for J; bases not matched to a gene: 10. The CDR3 loop spans 15 amino acids. The germline CDR1 and CDR2 sequences are SGHRS and YFSETQ. Measured with immunoSEQ multiplex PCR; TCRdb has only the in-frame clones, and not every one. The sample holds around 16,000 clones, approximately 91% seen once. Sequences were derived from peripheral blood, sampled before any cancer treatment. The sequence came from a female donor older than 55 with stage III squamous cell lung carcinoma. V and J are TRBV5-1 and TRBJ2-3, with 8 bases that match TRBD2. CDR3 protein: CASMITPGGPDTQYF. The DNA of the CDR3 is TGCGCCAGCATGATCACACCGGGGGGGCCAGATACGCAGTATTTT. Variable domain in full (rest from reference TRBV5-1 and TRBJ2-3): KAGVTQTPRYLIKTRGQQVTLSCSPISGHRSVSWYQQTPGQGLQFLFEYFSETQRNKGNFPGRFSGRQFSNSRSEMNVSTLELGDSALYLCASMITPGGPDTQYFGPGTRLTVL.